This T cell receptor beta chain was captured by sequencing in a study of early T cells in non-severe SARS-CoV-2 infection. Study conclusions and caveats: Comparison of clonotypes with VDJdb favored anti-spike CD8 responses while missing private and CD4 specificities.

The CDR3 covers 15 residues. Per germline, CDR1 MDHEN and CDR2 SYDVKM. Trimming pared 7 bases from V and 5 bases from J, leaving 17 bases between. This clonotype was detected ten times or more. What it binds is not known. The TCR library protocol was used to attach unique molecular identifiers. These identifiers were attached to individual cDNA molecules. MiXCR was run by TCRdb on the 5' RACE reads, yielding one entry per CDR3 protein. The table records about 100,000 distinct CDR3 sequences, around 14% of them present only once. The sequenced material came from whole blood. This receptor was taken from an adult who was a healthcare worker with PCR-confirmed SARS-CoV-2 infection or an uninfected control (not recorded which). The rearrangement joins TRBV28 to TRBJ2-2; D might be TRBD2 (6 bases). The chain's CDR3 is CASTRQRGITGELFF. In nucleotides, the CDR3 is TGTGCCAGCACTCGCCAACGGGGGATTACCGGGGAGCTGTTTTTT. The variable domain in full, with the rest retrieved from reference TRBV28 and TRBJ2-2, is DVKVTQSSRYLVKRTGEKVFLECVQDMDHENMFWYRQDPGLGLRLIYFSYDVKMKEKGDIPEGYSVSREKKERFSLILESASTNQTSMYLCASTRQRGITGELFFGEGSRLTVL.